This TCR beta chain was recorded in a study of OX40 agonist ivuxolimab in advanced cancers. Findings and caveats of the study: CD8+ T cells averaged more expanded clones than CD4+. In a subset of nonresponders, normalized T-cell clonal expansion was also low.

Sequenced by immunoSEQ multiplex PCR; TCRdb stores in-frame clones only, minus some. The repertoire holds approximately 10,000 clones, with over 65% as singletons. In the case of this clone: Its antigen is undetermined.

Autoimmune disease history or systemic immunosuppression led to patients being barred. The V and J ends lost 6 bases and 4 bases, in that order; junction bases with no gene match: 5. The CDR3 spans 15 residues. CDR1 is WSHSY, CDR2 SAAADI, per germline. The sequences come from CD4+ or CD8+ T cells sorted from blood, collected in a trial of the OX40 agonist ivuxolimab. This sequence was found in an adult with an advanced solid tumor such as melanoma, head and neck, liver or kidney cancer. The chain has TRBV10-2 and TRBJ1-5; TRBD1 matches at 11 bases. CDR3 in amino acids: CASSPGTGGNQPQHF. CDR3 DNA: TGCGCCAGCAGCCCCGGGACAGGGGGTAATCAGCCCCAGCATTTT.